The 13 T cell receptor beta chains given below trace back to one sample, sequenced in a study of T cell responses to AZD1222 COVID-19 vaccine. Measured with immunoSEQ multiplex PCR; TCRdb has only the in-frame clones, and not every one. The table records some 90,000 clones, around 90% of them present only once. The sequences come from peripheral blood, collected on day 0 of AZD1222 vaccination. All receptors derive from an adult in good health.

The chain uses TRBV7-3 and TRBJ1-5, with D unclear. V was pared by 5 bases and J by 4 bases, with 15 bases between. Germline CDR1 SGHTA, CDR2 FQGTGA. CDR3 length: 15 residues. The CDR3 spells CASSPTSGRNQPQHF. The CDR3 bases are TGTGCCAGCAGCCCGACGTCAGGAAGAAATCAGCCCCAGCATTTT.

The rearrangement links TRBV7-2 to TRBJ2-2; D gene unclear. The V gene lost 2 bases and the J gene lost 6 bases, with 4 bases spanning the gap. There are 12 residues in the CDR3. In germline, CDR1 is SGHTA, CDR2 FQGNSA. The CDR3 sequence: CASSLWAGELFF. CDR3 nucleotides: TGTGCCAGCAGCTTATGGGCCGGGGAGCTGTTTTTT.

The chain employs TRBV3-1 (or the pseudogene TRBV3-2) and TRBJ1-5; D is perhaps TRBD1 (5 bases). CDR1 is LGHDT and CDR2 is YNNKEL in the germline V gene (reference sequence). Between the trimmed V and J ends, which lost 4 bases and 4 bases, there was a span of 11 bases. The CDR3 sequence is 14 residues long. The CDR3 DNA reads TGTGCCAGCAGCCCGCTAGGGGAAAATCAGCCCCAGCATTTT. Translation: CASSPLGENQPQHF.

The V gene is TRBV11-1, the J gene TRBJ2-7; D ambiguous. Germline CDR1 is SGHAT and CDR2 is FQDESV (reference sequence). The germline V and J ends were trimmed by 3 bases and 0 bases, with 15 bases remaining between them. This CDR3 contains 16 residues. The CDR3 sequence: CASSFGGTTSSYEQYF. CDR3 DNA sequence: TGTGCCAGCAGCTTCGGTGGTACCACGAGCTCCTACGAGCAGTACTTC.

The chain uses TRBV29-1 and TRBJ1-3; no firm D call. The CDR3 loop spans 13 amino acids. V was shortened by 6 bases and J by 4 bases, with 13 bases between the two germline ends. Per the germline V gene, CDR1 is SQVTM and CDR2 is ANQGSEA. CDR3 region: CSVAHSMGNTIYF. For the CDR3, the DNA is TGCAGCGTCGCCCATTCCATGGGAAACACCATATATTTT.

This clone has a handful of counts. At one end, the junction sequence differs from germline, possibly due to a read error. This rearrangement joins TRBV30 to TRBJ1-2; D is perhaps TRBD1 (5 bases). The CDR3 has 13 residues. In germline, CDR1 is GTSNPN, CDR2 SVGIG (reference sequence). DNA for the CDR3: TGTGCCTGGAACTTACCGGGACTTTTAGCGGGGGGCTTC. Translating it yields CAWNLPGLLAGGF.

The chain carries TRBV6-2 or TRBV6-3 and TRBJ2-7, with 9 bases fitting TRBD1. The germline V gene encodes CDR1 MNHEY and CDR2 SVGEGT. The CDR3 runs to 15 residues. The trim removed 2 bases at V and 3 bases at J, leaving 5 bases unmatched. CDR3 DNA: TGTGCCAGCAGTTACCGGGGACAGGGATACTACGAGCAGTACTTC. It specifies CASSYRGQGYYEQYF.

The J gene is TRBJ2-7, the V gene TRBV29-1, with 7 bases that match TRBD2. J was trimmed by 6 bases and V by 1 base; bases with no gene match: 18. The CDR3 totals 17 residues. Germline V gene data show CDR1 as SQVTM and CDR2 as ANQGSEA. The CDR3, as DNA: TGCAGCGTTGAAGTTTTTTCCCGGGGGGTCGGGTACGGCGAGCAGTACTTC. Translated: CSVEVFSRGVGYGEQYF.

The CDR3, as DNA: TGTGCCTATGACAGGGCGGAGAATTCACCCCTCCACTTT. Its protein product is CAYDRAENSPLHF. The V and J genes are TRBV30 and TRBJ1-6; 7 bases agree with TRBD1. The V gene end was trimmed by 7 bases and the J gene end by 7 bases; junction bases not matched to a gene: 7. Germline CDR1 is GTSNPN and CDR2 is SVGIG (reference sequence). CDR3 size: 13 residues.

The J gene is TRBJ1-5, the V gene TRBV4-3; D is ambiguous. The CDR3 has 15 amino acids. Germline lookup yields CDR1 LGHNA and CDR2 YSLEER. The V end was cut by 1 base, the J end by 0 bases, with 7 bases between. Here the CDR3 reads CASSQGVLSNQPQHF. The CDR3 DNA is TGCGCCAGCAGCCAAGGGGTTCTTAGCAATCAGCCCCAGCATTTT.

The chain combines TRBV5-1 with TRBJ2-1; D perhaps matches TRBD1 (5 bases). The CDR3 is 14 amino acids. Trimming shortened V by 5 bases and J by 8 bases, and 17 bases separated the two germline ends. Germline CDR1 is SGHRS and CDR2 is YFSETQ. The CDR3 loop reads CASRVGQGRDEQFF. In DNA form, the CDR3 reads TGCGCCAGCAGGGTAGGGCAGGGTCGGGATGAGCAGTTCTTC. Full variable domain (remainder filled in from reference TRBV5-1 and TRBJ2-1): KAGVTQTPRYLIKTRGQQVTLSCSPISGHRSVSWYQQTPGQGLQFLFEYFSETQRNKGNFPGRFSGRQFSNSRSEMNVSTLELGDSALYLCASRVGQGRDEQFFGPGTRLTVL.

The rearrangement joins TRBV27 to TRBJ1-1; 11 bases align to TRBD1. J lost 0 bases, V lost 5 bases, and 8 bases had no gene match. The CDR3 runs 17 residues. Germline lookup yields CDR1 MNHEY and CDR2 SMNVEV (reference sequence). The CDR3 sequence is CASSPGQGVPMNTEAFF. CDR3 DNA: TGTGCCAGCAGTCCGGGACAGGGGGTGCCCATGAACACTGAAGCTTTCTTT.

This clone has a single count. This rearrangement joins TRBV18 to TRBJ1-6, with TRBD1 as a possible D gene (6 bases). This CDR3 spans 20 amino acids. Trimming cost V 4 bases and J 0 bases, with 22 bases left between them. The germline gives CDR1 KGHSH, CDR2 LQKENI. This CDR3 is CASSLTTGATRDSYNSPLHF. DNA for the CDR3: TGTGCCAGCTCACTCACCACGGGGGCGACCAGGGACTCCTATAATTCACCCCTCCACTTT.